This T cell receptor beta chain was obtained from a study of CD8 T cells in Susac syndrome. The J segment lost 5 bases and the V segment lost 4 bases, leaving 8 bases of the junction unmatched. Germline-derived CDR1 and CDR2 are PRHDT and FYEKMQ (reference sequence). This CDR3 has 15 residues. RNA, at about 0.5 to 1 ug, was reverse transcribed with random hexamers. TCRdb processed the immunoSEQ multiplex PCR reads anew with MiXCR; each CDR3 protein has one entry. The sample contains roughly 190,000 distinct CDR3 sequences, nearly 97% of which appear only once. The origin of this receptor is a human donor with Susac syndrome. Sequencing was performed on CD4+ T cells from PBMCs. The chain has TRBV13 and TRBJ2-7; 10 bases match TRBD1. The CDR3 coding sequence is TGTGCCAGCAGCTCGACCGGGACAGGGGACGACGAGCAGTACTTC. The encoded protein is CASSSTGTGDDEQYF.